These 19 T cell receptor beta chains were all obtained from the same sample, sequenced in a study of control samples from healthy donors and cancer patients. Clones were read by immunoSEQ multiplex PCR, and TCRdb kept only the in-frame ones, dropping some. The repertoire holds fewer than 95,000 clones, with roughly nine tenths as singletons. The sequenced sample consisted of blood. All receptors derive from a man aged 25 to 45 in good health.

The chain links TRBV27 to TRBJ2-2, with TRBD2 matching over 9 bases. Trimming cost V 5 bases and J 0 bases; bases outside gene matches: 10. CDR1 and CDR2 (germline): MNHEY, SMNVEV (reference sequence). CDR3 length: 18 residues. The CDR3: CASSPLWAGGPNTGELFF. CDR3 sequence (DNA): TGTGCCAGCAGTCCCCTTTGGGCGGGGGGGCCGAACACCGGGGAGCTGTTTTTT.

In DNA form, the CDR3 reads TGTGCCAGCAGCTTAGATCCCGACTCCTACGAGCAGTACTTC. This translates into CASSLDPDSYEQYF. This chain joins TRBV11-3 and TRBJ2-7, with D hard to call. The V and J ends lost 0 bases and 0 bases respectively, with 6 bases between them. The germline gives CDR1 SGHNT, CDR2 YENEEA. This CDR3 region has 14 residues.

The chain joins TRBV27 to TRBJ1-5; D ambiguous. Germline V gene data show CDR1 as MNHEY and CDR2 as SMNVEV (reference sequence). CDR3 length: 14 residues. V lost 3 bases, J lost 0 bases, and 6 bases lay in between. As DNA, the CDR3 is TGTGCCAGCAGTTTGGCCCATAGCAATCAGCCCCAGCATTTT. It encodes CASSLAHSNQPQHF.

This chain joins TRBV30 and TRBJ1-4, with 8 bases fitting TRBD1. The germline V gene encodes CDR1 GTSNPN and CDR2 SVGIG (reference sequence). The V and J ends lost 1 base and 7 bases, in that order; junction bases with no gene match: 2. CDR3 size: 13 residues. CDR3 in amino acids: CAWSATGGEKLFF. In DNA, the CDR3 is TGTGCCTGGAGTGCCACAGGGGGTGAAAAACTGTTTTTT. The full variable domain, its missing parts supplied by reference TRBV30 and TRBJ1-4, is SQTIHQWPATLVQPVGSPLSLECTVEGTSNPNLYWYRQAAGRGLQLLFYSVGIGQISSEVPQNLSASRPQDRQFILSSKKLLLSDSGFYLCAWSATGGEKLFFGSGTQLSVL.

The V call is TRBV11-3, the J call TRBJ2-1; 7 nucleotides agree with TRBD1. The CDR3 loop spans 15 amino acids. Germline V gene data show CDR1 as SGHNT and CDR2 as YENEEA. V was pared by 5 bases and J by 5 bases, with 9 bases of the junction left unmatched. DNA of the CDR3: TGTGCCAGCAGCACGACCGGGACAGTCAACAATGAGCAGTTCTTC. It yields the protein CASSTTGTVNNEQFF.

Points on this clone: The junction departs from germline at one end; a sequencing error may be responsible. The rearrangement uses TRBV7-2 and TRBJ2-7; 9 bases align to TRBD1. This CDR3 has 14 amino acids. From germline, CDR1 is SGHTA and CDR2 FQGNSA. The CDR3 nucleotides read TGTGCCAGCAGCCAACAGGGGGCATTACGCCTCGCACGATTC. As protein: CASSQQGALRLARF.

The rearrangement links TRBV29-1 to TRBJ2-3, with D possibly matching TRBD1 (6 bases). The CDR3 has 14 amino acids. CDR1 is SQVTM and CDR2 is ANQGSEA in the germline V gene. Trimming pared 5 bases from V and 0 bases from J, leaving 12 bases between. CDR3 protein: CSVFGQTSTDTQYF. The CDR3, as DNA: TGCAGCGTTTTCGGACAGACTAGCACAGATACGCAGTATTTT.

This chain links TRBV27 with TRBJ2-7; 8 nucleotides align to TRBD1. Trimming cost V 7 bases and J 3 bases; bases outside gene matches: 8. Germline V gene data show CDR1 as MNHEY and CDR2 as SMNVEV (reference sequence). The CDR3 contains 14 residues. CDR3 nucleotide sequence: TGTGCCAGCATCTCCGGGACAGGCCGCTACGAGCAGTACTTC. Translated, it gives CASISGTGRYEQYF.

The chain carries TRBV7-9 and TRBJ2-3, with 8 bases fitting TRBD1. The germline gives CDR1 SEHNR, CDR2 FQNEAQ (reference sequence). The CDR3 consists of 14 residues. The V gene end was trimmed by 4 bases and the J gene end by 1 base; junction bases not matched to a gene: 1. CDR3: CASSSGQGTDTQYF. The CDR3 DNA reads TGTGCCAGCAGCTCGGGACAGGGCACAGATACGCAGTATTTT.

The rearrangement links TRBV28 to TRBJ2-7; the match to TRBD1 covers 7 bases. Per the germline V gene, CDR1 is MDHEN and CDR2 is SYDVKM. V shed 2 bases, J shed 4 bases, and the junction held 8 bases outside the gene matches. CDR3 length: 15 residues. The CDR3 DNA sequence: TGTGCCAGCAGTTTAGGCAGGGGGATTTCTTACGAGCAGTACTTC. It specifies CASSLGRGISYEQYF.

This clone has just one count. The chain is built from TRBV19 and TRBJ2-7; possibly TRBD1 or TRBD2 for D (5 bases each). CDR1 is LNHDA, CDR2 SQIVND, per germline (reference sequence). V was pared by 7 bases and J by 6 bases, with 22 bases between. CDR3 length equals 15 residues. The CDR3 nucleotides read TGTGCCAGTAAAGCCCGCTCCGGGACCCCGGGCGAGCAGTACTTC. Translated: CASKARSGTPGEQYF.

The chain joins TRBV24-1 to TRBJ2-3, with 7 bases fitting TRBD2. The germline V gene has CDR1 KGHDR and CDR2 SFDVKD. V gave up 9 bases and J gave up 0 bases; unmatched junction bases: 14. This CDR3 contains 17 residues. Here the CDR3 DNA reads TGTGCCACCCCGGGAATGTGGGCGGGGGATAGCACAGATACGCAGTATTTT. It encodes CATPGMWAGDSTDTQYF.

V and J are TRBV19 and TRBJ1-5; the D gene is possibly TRBD1 (5 bases). The CDR3 has 17 amino acids. Between the trimmed V and J ends, which lost 5 bases and 0 bases, there was a span of 17 bases. Germline V gene data show CDR1 as LNHDA and CDR2 as SQIVND (reference sequence). CDR3 bases: TGTGCCAGTAGTCTCACCCGGGGGGGGAATAGCAATCAGCCCCAGCATTTT. Translation: CASSLTRGGNSNQPQHF.

This chain joins TRBV25-1 and TRBJ1-1, with a possible D match to TRBD1 (5 bases). V was shortened by 3 bases and J by 5 bases, with 13 bases between the two germline ends. The CDR3 spans 14 residues. Germline V CDR1 and CDR2: MGHDK, SYGVNS. The DNA of the CDR3 is TGTGCCAGCAGTGAGGGGCGCTTAAATACTGAAGCTTTCTTT. It encodes CASSEGRLNTEAFF.

J is TRBJ2-4 and V is TRBV28, with 7 bases matching TRBD1. V lost 6 bases and J lost 2; bases outside the gene matches: 10. From germline, CDR1 is MDHEN and CDR2 SYDVKM. This CDR3 contains 16 residues. The CDR3 protein is CASSPAAGGTKNIQYF. In DNA, the CDR3 is TGTGCCAGCAGCCCGGCGGCAGGGGGTACCAAAAACATTCAGTACTTC.

This clone has just one count. V usage is TRBV5-4 and J usage is TRBJ1-1; TRBD1 might be the D (5 bases). The germline CDR1 and CDR2 sequences are SGHNT and YYREEE (reference sequence). This CDR3 spans 14 amino acids. V lost 3 bases to trimming and J lost 4 bases, with 13 bases between them. The CDR3 DNA reads TGTGCCAGCAGCTCGAACTCAGGGTTCACTGAAGCTTTCTTT. Translated: CASSSNSGFTEAFF.

V usage is TRBV7-3 and J usage is TRBJ2-5; D remains unclear. Trimming shortened V by 3 bases and J by 2 bases, and 7 bases separated the two germline ends. The germline gives CDR1 SGHTA, CDR2 FQGTGA. This CDR3 contains 13 residues. The CDR3 coding sequence is TGTGCCAGCAGCTTGGGCTGGCAAGAGACCCAGTACTTC. Its translation is CASSLGWQETQYF.

This clone has more than one count but fewer than ten. CDR3 sequence reads: CAWRAQRPRSDKNIQYF. CDR3 in DNA: TGTGCCTGGAGGGCCCAACGGCCTCGTTCTGACAAAAACATTCAGTACTTC. The chain couples TRBV30 to TRBJ2-4, with D unclear. CDR3 length equals 17 residues. In germline, CDR1 is GTSNPN, CDR2 SVGIG (reference sequence). Trimming stripped 3 bases from V and 3 bases from J, with 21 bases between. Full variable domain (missing parts from reference TRBV30 and TRBJ2-4): SQTIHQWPATLVQPVGSPLSLECTVEGTSNPNLYWYRQAAGRGLQLLFYSVGIGQISSEVPQNLSASRPQDRQFILSSKKLLLSDSGFYLCAWRAQRPRSDKNIQYFGAGTRLSVL.

CDR3 bases: TGTGCCAGCAGTGAAATGTCAGGGGGCGGTCAGCCCCAGCATTTT. Protein product: CASSEMSGGGQPQHF. This sequence joins TRBV6-1 and TRBJ1-5, with 8 positions matching TRBD1. Trimming at V came to 2 bases and at J to 6 bases, leaving 6 bases not matched to a gene. This CDR3 is built from 15 residues. Germline CDR1 MNHNS, CDR2 SASEGT.